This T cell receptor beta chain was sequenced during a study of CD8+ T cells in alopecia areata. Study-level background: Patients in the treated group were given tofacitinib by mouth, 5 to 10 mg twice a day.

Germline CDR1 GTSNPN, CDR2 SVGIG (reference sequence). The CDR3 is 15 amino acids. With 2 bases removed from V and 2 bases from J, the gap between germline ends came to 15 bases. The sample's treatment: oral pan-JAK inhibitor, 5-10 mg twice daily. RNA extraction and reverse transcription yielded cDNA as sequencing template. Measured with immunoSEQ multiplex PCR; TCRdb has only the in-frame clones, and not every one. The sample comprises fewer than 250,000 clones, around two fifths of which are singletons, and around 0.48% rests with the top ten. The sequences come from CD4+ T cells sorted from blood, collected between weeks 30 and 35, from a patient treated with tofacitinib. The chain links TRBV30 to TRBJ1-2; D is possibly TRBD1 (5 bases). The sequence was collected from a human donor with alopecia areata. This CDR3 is CAWSSMGQTNYGYTF. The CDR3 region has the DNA TGTGCCTGGAGTTCGATGGGGCAGACCAACTATGGCTACACCTTC.